The 5 T cell receptor beta chains below come from one sample, sequenced in a study of CD8+ T cells in alopecia areata (dated by TCRdb to 2016 to 2019). Receptor libraries were prepared by the immunoSEQ multiplex PCR assay. RNA was extracted from all samples and reverse transcribed into cDNA, which served as template for TCR sequencing. Imported from immuneACCESS, the table was reduced by TCRdb to in-frame sequences with V and J called. These copies leave out some clones; in studies compared against another copy, an unresolved V gene accounts for under half, and the cause of the remainder is not known. For this sample the table gives 150,000 or so clones, of which approximately 50% were detected only once. About 6.4% of the sample lies in the top ten. Material: CD4+ T cells sorted from blood. Every receptor here comes from a human donor with alopecia areata.

V usage is TRBV10-3 and J usage is TRBJ2-5, with 9 bases fitting TRBD2. The CDR3 is made up of 16 amino acids. After removal of 4 bases from V and 4 bases from J, the junction contained 10 bases not matched to a gene. CDR1 and CDR2 (germline): ENHRY, SYGVKD. The CDR3 DNA is TGTGCCATCAGTGCAGTAGCGGGAGCGGTTACAGAGACCCAGTACTTC. This gives the protein CAISAVAGAVTETQYF.

This clone was recorded a few times. The chain employs TRBV29-1 and TRBJ2-1, with TRBD2 matching over 7 bases. Germline CDR1 SQVTM, CDR2 ANQGSEA. Losses at the gene ends were 6 bases for V and 4 bases for J; bases not matched to a gene: 9. The CDR3 consists of 14 residues. The CDR3 DNA sequence: TGCAGCGTCGCAAGCGGGACCCTATACAATGAGCAGTTCTTC. It encodes CSVASGTLYNEQFF.

In its sample, this clone was seen a few times. The CDR3, as DNA: TGTGCCAGCAGCTCGTACAGGGATGGCTACACCTTC. Protein sequence: CASSSYRDGYTF. This chain connects TRBV7-9 to TRBJ1-2; TRBD1 is a possible D gene (6 bases). Trimming cost V 4 bases and J 6 bases, with 9 bases left between them. Germline values: CDR1 SEHNR, CDR2 FQNEAQ (reference sequence). This CDR3 spans 12 amino acids.

The V and J genes are TRBV28 and TRBJ2-7; 8 positions agree with TRBD1. Germline loops: CDR1 MDHEN, CDR2 SYDVKM. The junction had 12 bases not matched to a gene; V was cut back by 5 bases and J by 6 bases. This CDR3 contains 15 residues. CDR3 amino acids: CASSPTGQGVPEQYF. CDR3 in DNA: TGTGCCAGCAGTCCCACAGGACAGGGTGTTCCCGAGCAGTACTTC. Full variable domain (remainder filled in from reference TRBV28 and TRBJ2-7): DVKVTQSSRYLVKRTGEKVFLECVQDMDHENMFWYRQDPGLGLRLIYFSYDVKMKEKGDIPEGYSVSREKKERFSLILESASTNQTSMYLCASSPTGQGVPEQYFGPGTRLTVT.

J is TRBJ1-5 and V is TRBV6-5; D is ambiguous. Trimming pared 6 bases from V and 4 bases from J, leaving 10 bases between. There are 13 residues in the CDR3. Germline values: CDR1 MNHEY, CDR2 SVGAGI. The CDR3 reads CASSSALNQPQHF. The CDR3 nucleotides are TGTGCCAGCAGCTCTGCATTGAATCAGCCCCAGCATTTT.